Each of the 5 T cell receptor beta chains below was sequenced from the same sample in a study of CD8+ T cells in alopecia areata (dated by TCRdb to about 2018). The treatment or condition tag for this specimen amounts to: oral pan-JAK inhibitor, 5-10 mg twice daily. The method behind the library was the immunoSEQ multiplex PCR assay. For TCR sequencing, RNA was extracted from every sample and reverse transcribed into cDNA to serve as template. In TCRdb, the immuneACCESS table is reduced to in-frame sequences with V and J assigned. These tables do not hold every clone; where another copy was compared, an unresolved V gene accounts for under half, and the others remain unexplained. The sample contains roughly 100,000 clones, almost 60% of them found a single time. The ten largest clones represent roughly 17% of the sample. The source was CD8+ T cells sorted from blood, collected at approximately week 56, from a patient treated with tofacitinib. Source of these receptors: a human donor with alopecia areata.

This clone was detected once. Other DNA sequences in this sample translate to the same CDR3. The CDR3 loop is CSVGSNEQFF. CDR3 nucleotides: TGCAGCGTGGGGAGCAATGAGCAGTTCTTC. The V gene is TRBV29-1, the J gene TRBJ2-1; the D gene is possibly TRBD2 (5 bases). V lost 6 bases, J lost 6 bases, and 6 bases lay in between. The germline gives CDR1 SQVTM, CDR2 ANQGSEA. The CDR3 is 10 residues long.

The chain recombines TRBV7-8 with TRBJ2-7; D uncertain. This CDR3 has 14 residues. Germline V gives CDR1 SGHVS, CDR2 FQNEAQ. Trimming pared 3 bases from V and 2 bases from J, leaving 11 bases between. The CDR3 coding sequence is TGTGCCAGCAGCTTGAACGACCCAACCTACGAGCAGTACTTC. Encoded protein: CASSLNDPTYEQYF.

This chain joins TRBV14 and TRBJ1-2; no reliable D call. V was shortened by 0 bases and J by 2 bases, with 10 bases between the two germline ends. This CDR3 is built from 15 residues. Per germline, CDR1 SGHDN and CDR2 FVKESK. CDR3 in DNA: TGTGCCAGCAGCCAAGATCGAGGATTCAACTATGGCTACACCTTC. It specifies CASSQDRGFNYGYTF.

J is TRBJ2-7 and V is TRBV5-1; 8 bases fit TRBD2. Germline CDR1 reads SGHRS; CDR2 reads YFSETQ. This CDR3 comprises 14 residues. Unmatched junction bases numbered 1, after V lost 0 bases and J lost 2 bases. The CDR3 spells CASSLDSGAYEQYF. The CDR3 DNA is TGCGCCAGCAGCTTGGATAGCGGGGCCTACGAGCAGTACTTC.

The sample holds one count of this clone. The V and J genes are TRBV30 and TRBJ2-3; D is unresolved. The CDR3 contains 11 residues. V was cut by 6 bases and J by 6 bases, with 10 bases left in between. Germline CDR1 reads GTSNPN; CDR2 reads SVGIG (reference sequence). The CDR3 sequence: CACWLGDTQYF. CDR3 in DNA: TGTGCCTGTTGGTTGGGGGATACGCAGTATTTT.